These 21 T cell receptor beta chains share one sample of origin, sequenced in a study of CD8+ T cells in alopecia areata. Sample treatment: oral pan-JAK inhibitor, 5-10 mg twice daily. Extracted RNA was reverse transcribed, and the resulting cDNA served as sequencing template. Sequencing used immunoSEQ multiplex PCR; TCRdb keeps in-frame clones, though not all of them. The sample contains about 64,000 clones, 46% of which appear only once. Source: CD8+ T cells sorted from blood, taken around week 37, from a patient treated with tofacitinib. The receptors come from a human donor with alopecia areata.

This clone was seen only once. A much larger clone differs by one base, so this may be a read error. V and J are TRBV1 and TRBJ2-1. TRBV1 is marked as a pseudogene. This CDR3 spans 13 amino acids. The CDR3 is CASSQEGSNEQFF. The CDR3 nucleotides are TGCGCCAGCAGCCAAGAGGGTTCCAATGAGCAGTTCTTC.

This chain connects TRBV9 to TRBJ2-1; tentatively, D is TRBD1 or TRBD2 (5 bases each). CDR1 and CDR2 from the germline V gene are SGDLS and YYNGEE. CDR3 length: 16 amino acids. V was clipped by 0 bases and J by 2 bases, with 12 bases between them. CDR3 in DNA: TGTGCCAGCAGCGTAGAAGGGACGGACGCCTACAATGAGCAGTTCTTC. Protein sequence: CASSVEGTDAYNEQFF. The full variable domain, with the rest looked up from reference TRBV9 and TRBJ2-1, is DSGVTQTPKHLITATGQRVTLRCSPRSGDLSVYWYQQSLDQGLQFLIQYYNGEERAKGNILERFSAQQFPDLHSELNLSSLELGDSALYFCASSVEGTDAYNEQFFGPGTRLTVL.

The sample holds one count of this clone. V and J are TRBV18 and TRBJ2-7, with 7 bases that match TRBD2. The CDR3 spans 14 residues. Germline CDR1 and CDR2: KGHSH and LQKENI. The ends lost 2 bases at V and 4 bases at J; junction bases unmatched: 5. The CDR3 DNA reads TGTGCCAGCTCACCATCGGGAGGATGGTACGAGCAGTACTTC. This codes for CASSPSGGWYEQYF.

V usage is TRBV29-1 and J usage is TRBJ2-7; TRBD2 agrees at 10 bases. V shed 2 bases and J 5 bases; nucleotides not matched to a gene: 9. The CDR3 totals 15 residues. Germline lookup yields CDR1 SQVTM and CDR2 ANQGSEA. CDR3 sequence: CSVETAGGPFHEQYF. As DNA, the CDR3 is TGCAGCGTTGAAACAGCGGGAGGGCCTTTTCACGAGCAGTACTTC.

In its sample, this clone was seen a few times. The genes are TRBV28 and TRBJ1-1; D remains ambiguous. The CDR3 contains 12 residues. Looked up from germline, CDR1 is MDHEN and CDR2 is SYDVKM. V was trimmed by 6 bases and J by 1 base, leaving 6 bases between them. CDR3 DNA: TGTGCCAGCAGGACCCGGAACACTGAAGCTTTCTTT. This codes for CASRTRNTEAFF.

The chain carries TRBV29-1 and TRBJ2-7, with D possibly matching TRBD2 (6 bases). Germline V gene data show CDR1 as SQVTM and CDR2 as ANQGSEA. Trimming removed 5 bases from V and 0 bases from J, with 14 bases in between. The CDR3 is made up of 14 amino acids. The CDR3, as DNA: TGCAGCGTTATAGGGGAGGATAGCTCCTACGAGCAGTACTTC. Amino acid sequence: CSVIGEDSSYEQYF.

V and J are TRBV27 and TRBJ2-1, with TRBD2 matching 7 bases. CDR1 and CDR2 (germline): MNHEY, SMNVEV (reference sequence). This CDR3 comprises 17 residues. The junction had 13 bases not matched to a gene; V was cut back by 0 bases and J by 8 bases. CDR3 nucleotides: TGTGCCAGCAGTTTATCTGGGGGAGGGCCCCCTAGGGATGAGCAGTTCTTC. Amino acids: CASSLSGGGPPRDEQFF.

V is TRBV27 and J is TRBJ1-1, with D possibly matching TRBD1 (5 bases). Germline loops: CDR1 MNHEY, CDR2 SMNVEV (reference sequence). The CDR3 runs 14 residues. Trimming cost V 4 bases and J 4 bases, with 13 bases left between them. The CDR3 loop reads CASSWGWGGTEAFF. The CDR3 coding sequence is TGTGCCAGCAGTTGGGGGTGGGGGGGCACTGAAGCTTTCTTT.

A few counts support this clone. Other DNA sequences in the sample encode the same CDR3. J is TRBJ2-5 and V is TRBV29-1; no clear D gene. Germline loops: CDR1 SQVTM, CDR2 ANQGSEA. The ends were cut back, 4 bases at V and 3 bases at J, with 9 bases in the middle. CDR3 size: 12 residues. The CDR3 reads CSVVRGEETQYF. For the CDR3, the DNA is TGCAGCGTTGTACGTGGAGAAGAGACCCAGTACTTC.

This clone has only a few counts. The chain links TRBV27 to TRBJ2-1; perhaps TRBD2 as D (5 bases). Deletions cut 8 bases from V and 2 bases from J, with 7 bases between. The CDR3 runs to 12 residues. Looked up from germline, CDR1 is MNHEY and CDR2 is SMNVEV (reference sequence). In DNA, the CDR3 is TGTGCCAGCGGAGGCGCCTACAATGAGCAGTTCTTC. This encodes CASGGAYNEQFF.

A few counts support this clone. The chain couples TRBV2 to TRBJ2-1; D perhaps matches TRBD2 (6 bases). CDR1 SNHLY and CDR2 FYNNEI come from the germline V gene. V lost 6 bases and J 0 bases, leaving 12 bases between the germline ends. The CDR3 has 15 residues. The CDR3 spells CASRRDSSSYNEQFF. In DNA form, the CDR3 reads TGTGCCAGCAGGCGGGACTCCAGCTCCTACAATGAGCAGTTCTTC.

This clone was found once. The CDR3 bases are TGTGCCAGCAGCCAGAACGTCGTCTACGAGCAGTACTTC. Residues: CASSQNVVYEQYF. This chain uses TRBV27 with TRBJ2-7; D ambiguous. The CDR3 is made up of 13 amino acids. Germline V CDR1 and CDR2: MNHEY, SMNVEV (reference sequence). V was clipped by 6 bases and J by 3 bases, with 12 bases between them.

V usage is TRBV4-1 and J usage is TRBJ2-2, with D hard to call. V was shortened by 2 bases and J by 1 base, with 14 bases between the two germline ends. This CDR3 has 17 amino acids. The V gene's germline CDR1 is MGHRA and CDR2 YSYEKL. DNA for the CDR3: TGCGCCAGCAGCCAACGTGGATTGAAAGGGAACACCGGGGAGCTGTTTTTT. Protein product: CASSQRGLKGNTGELFF.

A single count supports this clone. The chain recombines TRBV29-1 with TRBJ1-1; 9 bases map to TRBD1. The CDR3 consists of 15 residues. Unmatched junction bases numbered 9, after V lost 7 bases and J lost 0 bases. Germline CDR1 and CDR2: SQVTM and ANQGSEA. CDR3 residues: CSGLETGGMNTEAFF. CDR3 sequence (DNA): TGCAGCGGACTGGAGACAGGGGGGATGAACACTGAAGCTTTCTTT. Based on the CDR3 plus reference TRBV29-1 and TRBJ1-1, the full variable domain is SAVISQKPSRDICQRGTSLTIQCQVDSQVTMMFWYRQQPGQSLTLIATANQGSEATYESGFVIDKFPISRPNLTFSTLTVSNMSPEDSSIYLCSGLETGGMNTEAFFGQGTRLTVV.

The chain has TRBV29-1 and TRBJ2-7; 8 bases map to TRBD1. The J segment lost 5 bases and the V segment lost 5 bases, leaving 5 bases of the junction unmatched. The germline CDR1 and CDR2 sequences are SQVTM and ANQGSEA. This CDR3 is 12 amino acids long. The DNA for the CDR3 is TGCAGCGTTCTCCCAGGGGGCGACGAGCAGTACTTC. Translating it yields CSVLPGGDEQYF.

The chain carries TRBV7-2 and TRBJ2-3, with D hard to call. The CDR3 totals 13 residues. Germline values: CDR1 SGHTA, CDR2 FQGNSA. V was shortened by 5 bases and J by 4 bases, with 10 bases between the two germline ends. The DNA of the CDR3 is TGTGCCAGCAGCCTTAAAGTGGCAGATACGCAGTATTTT. Amino acid sequence: CASSLKVADTQYF.

This clone was seen many times. J is TRBJ1-5 and V is TRBV27; 10 bases are shared with TRBD1. J gave up 0 bases and V 8 bases, and 1 base lay outside the gene matches. The length of the CDR3 is 14 residues. Germline V gene sequence: CDR1 MNHEY, CDR2 SMNVEV (reference sequence). CDR3 region: CASRTGGSNQPQHF. The CDR3 DNA reads TGTGCCAGCCGGACAGGGGGTAGCAATCAGCCCCAGCATTTT.

This clone has more than one count but fewer than ten. The chain links TRBV18 to TRBJ2-3; D is uncertain. CDR1 KGHSH and CDR2 LQKENI come from the germline V gene. The CDR3 runs to 14 residues. Deletions cut 1 base from V and 6 bases from J, with 11 bases between. DNA for the CDR3: TGTGCCAGCTCACCACGGGTCCGACCCGATACGCAGTATTTT. Amino acid sequence: CASSPRVRPDTQYF.

The chain employs TRBV4-3 and TRBJ2-7, with a weak D call TRBD2 (5 bases). Trimming took 0 bases from V and 3 from J, leaving 15 bases between them. The CDR3 is made up of 16 amino acids. Germline V gives CDR1 LGHNA, CDR2 YSLEER. The CDR3 nucleotides read TGCGCCAGCAGCCAAGAGCCCAGCGGCCTCTTCTACGAGCAGTACTTC. It translates to CASSQEPSGLFYEQYF.

The chain recombines TRBV27 with TRBJ1-2; D gene uncertain. With 7 bases removed from V and 2 bases from J, the gap between germline ends came to 17 bases. This CDR3 comprises 15 residues. The germline V gene encodes CDR1 MNHEY and CDR2 SMNVEV (reference sequence). Here the CDR3 reads CASTSREKMNYGYTF. The CDR3 nucleotides read TGTGCCAGCACCTCACGGGAGAAAATGAACTATGGCTACACCTTC.

This clone was seen more than once but under ten times. This sample includes further DNA sequences coding for the same CDR3. This chain uses TRBV6-1 with TRBJ1-3; unclear D gene. The CDR3 is 14 amino acids. CDR1 and CDR2 from the germline V gene are MNHNS and SASEGT. Trimming took off 3 bases at V and 0 bases at J, with 6 bases between the two ends. The CDR3 nucleotides are TGTGCCAGCAGTGACGGGGTCTCTGGAAACACCATATATTTT. Translated: CASSDGVSGNTIYF.